Listed below are T cell receptor beta chains from one sample, sequenced in a study of blood T cell repertoires in COVID-19. Sequencing used immunoSEQ multiplex PCR; TCRdb keeps in-frame clones, though not all of them. The sample contains 80,000 to 100,000 clones, 90% to 95% of which appear only once. The specimen was peripheral blood. Every receptor here comes from a human donor with active COVID-19. The donor label of this sample is uncertain. Both conserved end residues are part of each CDR3. A D gene is named only where the DNA matches it firmly. Clone size is stated in some rows and not others, as once, few, many or a class when expanded.

v_gene	d_gene	len	j_gene	abundance	CDR3nt	CDR3aa
TRBV7-2	NA	15	TRBJ1-1	NA	TGTGCCAGCAGCTCCGGGGGGTCTACGGACACTGAAGCTTTCTTT	CASSSGGSTDTEAFF
TRBV7-9	TRBD1	16	TRBJ1-1	once	TGTGCCAGCAGCTTAGATCCGGGACAGGGGGACACTGAAGCTTTCTTT	CASSLDPGQGDTEAFF
TRBV5-6	TRBD1	15	TRBJ1-5	NA	TGTGCCAGCAGCTTTAGGACAGGGTCCAATCAGCCCCAGCATTTT	CASSFRTGSNQPQHF
TRBV28	NA	12	TRBJ1-5	NA	TGTGCCAGCATTGATCGGTTCGAGCCCCAGCATTTT	CASIDRFEPQHF
TRBV6-5	NA	14	TRBJ1-2	NA	TGTGCCAGCAGTTACATTAGGGGAGGCTATGGCTACACCTTC	CASSYIRGGYGYTF
TRBV9	TRBD2	15	TRBJ2-1	NA	TGTGCCAGCAGCGTAGCGGGGGGCTCCTACAATGAGCAGTTCTTC	CASSVAGGSYNEQFF
TRBV9	TRBD1	16	TRBJ1-2	NA	TGTGCCAGCAGCGCCCAGACCGGGACAGCTAACTATGGCTACACCTTC	CASSAQTGTANYGYTF
TRBV4-1	TRBD1	16	TRBJ1-4	NA	TGCGCCAGCAGCCGAACGCTAGGACAGGGGGGGACCAAACTGTTTTTT	CASSRTLGQGGTKLFF
TRBV3-1/TRBV3-2	TRBD1	13	TRBJ2-1	NA	TGTGCCAGCAGGCTACAGGGGTGGAATGAGCAGTTCTTC	CASRLQGWNEQFF
TRBV7-2	TRBD1	16	TRBJ2-3	NA	TGTGCCAGCAGCTTAGCGGGACAGGGGAACACAGATACGCAGTATTTT	CASSLAGQGNTDTQYF
TRBV19	NA	14	TRBJ2-7	NA	TGTGCCAGTAGTATCCGGAGAACCACCTACGAGCAGTACTTC	CASSIRRTTYEQYF
TRBV9	NA	15	TRBJ1-3	NA	TGTGCCAGCAGCGTACAGGGACACTCTGGAAACACCATATATTTT	CASSVQGHSGNTIYF
TRBV2	NA	14	TRBJ2-4	NA	TGTGCCAGCAGTGAGGCAGGCGTGTTGGGCATTCAGTACTTC	CASSEAGVLGIQYF
TRBV27	TRBD1	14	TRBJ2-7	few	TGTGCCAGCAGGGACAGGGTCCGGTCTCACGAGCAGTACTTC	CASRDRVRSHEQYF
TRBV9	NA	18	TRBJ2-2	NA	TGTGCCAGCAGCGCCGGGAGCAAAGCCCGGGGAGTTACCGGGGAGCTGTTTTTT	CASSAGSKARGVTGELFF
TRBV7-9	TRBD2	18	TRBJ2-3	NA	TGTGCCAGCAGCCCCGGGGGACTAGCGGGGCCTAGCACAGATACGCAGTATTTT	CASSPGGLAGPSTDTQYF
TRBV3-1/TRBV3-2	TRBD1	17	TRBJ1-2	NA	TGTGCCAGCAGCCACACTGTGACAGGGGCTACAATCTATGGCTACACCTTC	CASSHTVTGATIYGYTF
TRBV3-1/TRBV3-2	TRBD2	15	TRBJ2-2	NA	TGTGCCAGCAGCCGCCCGGGGGGGAACACCGGGGAGCTGTTTTTT	CASSRPGGNTGELFF
TRBV4-2	TRBD2	17	TRBJ2-7	NA	TGTGCCAGCAGCCAAGAGGCCACGCTAGCGGGGATCTACGAGCAGTACTTC	CASSQEATLAGIYEQYF
TRBV5-6	NA	17	TRBJ1-6	NA	TGTGCCAGCAGCTTGAGGCCGATCGGGCAGGGGCGGTCACCCCTCCACTTT	CASSLRPIGQGRSPLHF
TRBV19	TRBD2	15	TRBJ2-3	NA	TGTGCCAGTAGTAGTCTAGCGGGGAACACAGATACGCAGTATTTT	CASSSLAGNTDTQYF
TRBV5-1	TRBD1	16	TRBJ1-3	NA	TGCGCCAGCAGCACGGGGGACAGCCGCTCTGGAAACACCATATATTTT	CASSTGDSRSGNTIYF
TRBV28	NA	14	TRBJ2-7	NA	TGTGCCAGCAGTTTAATTCAGGCCTCCTACGAGCAGTACTTC	CASSLIQASYEQYF
TRBV7-8	TRBD2	16	TRBJ2-7	NA	TGTGCCAGCAGCTTAGGTTCTCGTCTAGCGGTATACGAGCAGTACTTC	CASSLGSRLAVYEQYF
TRBV27	NA	15	TRBJ2-3	NA	TGTGCCAGCAGTTTATCGGCTCTGAGCACAGATACGCAGTATTTT	CASSLSALSTDTQYF
TRBV19	NA	16	TRBJ1-5	NA	TGTGCCAGTAGTCCCGGCAGGCGAGAGCCCTATCAGCCCCAGCATTTT	CASSPGRREPYQPQHF
TRBV6-6	TRBD1	16	TRBJ1-3	NA	TGTGCCAGCAGCCGGGGGACAGATATGAGTGGAAACACCATATATTTT	CASSRGTDMSGNTIYF
TRBV19	TRBD1	16	TRBJ2-6	once	TGTGCCAGTAGTGCGCGACAGGGCGCTGGGGCCAACGTCCTGACTTTC	CASSARQGAGANVLTF
TRBV24-1	TRBD1	14	TRBJ1-2	NA	TGTGCCACCAGTGATTTGAAAGGGGGCGATGGCTACACCTTC	CATSDLKGGDGYTF
TRBV7-9	TRBD2	16	TRBJ2-2	NA	TGTGCCAGCAGCGGGGCGGGGGGGCCGCGCACCGGGGAGCTGTTTTTT	CASSGAGGPRTGELFF
TRBV2	NA	16	TRBJ1-5	NA	TGTGCCAGCAGTGATCTGGGGGCCGATAGCAATCAGCCCCAGCATTTT	CASSDLGADSNQPQHF
TRBV28	NA	12	TRBJ2-2	NA	TGTGCCAGCAGGGAGATCGCCGGGGAGCTGTTTTTT	CASREIAGELFF
TRBV2	TRBD2	17	TRBJ2-7	NA	TGTGCCAGCAGTTTTCCATTATGGGGGGGTAACGTCTACGAGCAGTACTTC	CASSFPLWGGNVYEQYF
TRBV18	NA	16	TRBJ1-1	NA	TGTGCCAGCTCACGTACATCAGAGCGGGGGGGAACTGAAGCTTTCTTT	CASSRTSERGGTEAFF
TRBV25-1	NA	15	TRBJ1-2	NA	TGTGCCAGCAGTGATTACAACCGGGTTCCTTATGGCTACACCTTC	CASSDYNRVPYGYTF
TRBV24-1	NA	16	TRBJ2-4	NA	TGTGCCACCAGTGATGGGTCGGGATTAGCCAAAAACATTCAGTACTTC	CATSDGSGLAKNIQYF
TRBV2	TRBD1	16	TRBJ2-3	NA	TGTGCCAGCAGCGAGCAGGGGGCTATGGTCACGGATACGCAGTATTTT	CASSEQGAMVTDTQYF
TRBV4-1	TRBD2	20	TRBJ2-5	NA	TGCGCCAGCAGCCAACATTCGAAGGGACTAGCGCCTTTCACGCTAGAGACCCAGTACTTC	CASSQHSKGLAPFTLETQYF
TRBV7-9	NA	14	TRBJ2-3	NA	TGTGCCAGCACCCAGGGCTACAACACAGATACGCAGTATTTT	CASTQGYNTDTQYF
TRBV28	TRBD2	15	TRBJ2-3	NA	TGTGCCAGCAGACTGACTAGCGGGAGACTAAATACGCAGTATTTT	CASRLTSGRLNTQYF
TRBV5-1	TRBD1	15	TRBJ2-3	NA	TGCGCCAGCAGCTTGGCGGACAGGCCCACAGATACGCAGTATTTT	CASSLADRPTDTQYF
TRBV2	NA	12	TRBJ1-4	NA	TGTGCCAGCAGTGTATGGGAGGGAAAACTGTTTTTT	CASSVWEGKLFF
TRBV10-3	TRBD2	14	TRBJ2-1	NA	TGTGCCATCAGTGGAGGACTAGCGGAAAATGAGCAGTTCTTC	CAISGGLAENEQFF
TRBV25-1	TRBD1	15	TRBJ1-6	NA	TGTGCCAGCAGTGAAGGGACAGGGGTGAATTCACCCCTCCACTTT	CASSEGTGVNSPLHF
TRBV27	TRBD1	13	TRBJ2-5	NA	TGTGCCAGCACAACCAGGGGGCTGGAGACCCAGTACTTC	CASTTRGLETQYF
TRBV6-6	NA	14	TRBJ2-5	NA	TGTGCCAGCAGTCAACGGAGCAGTCAAGAGACCCAGTACTTC	CASSQRSSQETQYF
TRBV7-2	TRBD2	15	TRBJ2-1	NA	TGTGCCAGCAGCTTAGATGGGCTAGCGGGAACTGAGCAGTTCTTC	CASSLDGLAGTEQFF
TRBV6-5	NA	13	TRBJ1-1	NA	TGTGCCAGCAGAAGAACAGAGAACACTGAAGCTTTCTTT	CASRRTENTEAFF
TRBV14	NA	13	TRBJ2-7	NA	TGTGCCAGCAGCCCCGCGAGGTACTACGAGCAGTACTTC	CASSPARYYEQYF
TRBV5-1	NA	11	TRBJ2-5	NA	TGCGCCAGCAGCTCGCAAGAGACCCAGTACTTC	CASSSQETQYF
TRBV5-4	TRBD2	17	TRBJ2-1	NA	TGTGCCAGCAGCTTGAGGCCCCGGGAGGGGTTGTACAATGAGCAGTTCTTC	CASSLRPREGLYNEQFF
TRBV28	TRBD2	14	TRBJ2-7	once	TGTGCCAGCAGGCGCGGGGGGGCACTGGGCGAGCAGTACTTC	CASRRGGALGEQYF
TRBV5-1	TRBD1	15	TRBJ1-3	NA	TGCGCCAGCAGCCCGGGACAGGGCCCTGGAAACACCATATATTTT	CASSPGQGPGNTIYF